The 9 T cell receptor beta chains presented below share a single source sample, sequenced in a study of blood T cell repertoires in COVID-19. The method was immunoSEQ multiplex PCR; TCRdb's version includes in-frame clones alone and lacks a portion of them. The sample records a few hundred thousand clones, 70% to 90% being singletons. The sequencing input was PBMCs or T cells enriched from blood (not recorded which). The receptors come from a woman aged 45 to 65 who had been exposed to COVID-19.

V and J are TRBV6-6 and TRBJ1-2; 7 bases are a match to TRBD1. The V and J ends lost 6 bases and 3 bases, in that order; junction bases with no gene match: 7. The CDR3 covers 14 residues. CDR1 and CDR2 (germline): MNHNY, SVGAGI (reference sequence). For the CDR3, the DNA is TGTGCCAGCAGACCGACAGGGAAGGACTATGGCTACACCTTC. It codes for CASRPTGKDYGYTF.

This clone appeared a single time. This sequence joins TRBV7-9 and TRBJ2-5; the D gene is possibly TRBD2 (6 bases). V lost 1 base, J lost 5 bases, and 11 bases lay in between. The CDR3 is made up of 14 amino acids. The germline V gene encodes CDR1 SEHNR and CDR2 FQNEAQ (reference sequence). CDR3 in DNA: TGTGCCAGCAGCTTAGTCGGGGGTATGGAGACCCAGTACTTC. This codes for CASSLVGGMETQYF.

The J gene is TRBJ2-3, the V gene TRBV11-2; D might be TRBD2 (6 bases). CDR3 length: 17 residues. CDR1 and CDR2 from the germline V gene are SGHAT and FQNNGV. The V end was cut by 5 bases, the J end by 1 base, with 19 bases between. DNA of the CDR3: TGTGCCAGCAGCACAACTCTCCCCGGGAGTGGCACAGATACGCAGTATTTT. Protein product: CASSTTLPGSGTDTQYF. The variable domain in full, with the rest retrieved from reference TRBV11-2 and TRBJ2-3, is EAGVAQSPRYKIIEKRQSVAFWCNPISGHATLYWYQQILGQGPKLLIQFQNNGVVDDSQLPKDRFSAERLKGVDSTLKIQPAKLEDSAVYLCASSTTLPGSGTDTQYFGPGTRLTVL.

The chain uses TRBV27 and TRBJ2-7; 9 bases line up with TRBD1. Trimming cost V 4 bases and J 5 bases; bases outside gene matches: 3. Germline V gene sequence: CDR1 MNHEY, CDR2 SMNVEV (reference sequence). This CDR3 spans 13 amino acids. Written as DNA, the CDR3 is TGTGCCAGCAGTTCAACAGGGGGCCACGAGCAGTACTTC. It specifies CASSSTGGHEQYF.

The chain has TRBV9 and TRBJ1-5, with 10 bases identical to TRBD1. Trimming cost V 3 bases and J 7 bases; bases outside gene matches: 4. The CDR3 has 14 residues. Germline values: CDR1 SGDLS, CDR2 YYNGEE. This CDR3 reads CASSGGQGGQPQHF. The CDR3 DNA sequence: TGTGCCAGCAGCGGCGGACAGGGGGGACAGCCCCAGCATTTT.

This clone was observed a single time. V usage is TRBV29-1 and J usage is TRBJ1-1; TRBD1 is a possible D gene (6 bases). This CDR3 region has 13 residues. Trimming cost V 7 bases and J 4 bases, with 16 bases left between them. CDR1 and CDR2 (germline): SQVTM, ANQGSEA. CDR3 sequence: CSAYQGLATEAFF. CDR3 sequence (DNA): TGCAGCGCCTACCAGGGGTTGGCCACTGAAGCTTTCTTT.

The genes are TRBV28 and TRBJ1-2; D may be TRBD1 (5 bases). V dropped 6 bases and J dropped 5 bases, with 13 bases sitting between them. CDR1 and CDR2 from the germline V gene are MDHEN and SYDVKM. CDR3 length: 13 residues. CDR3 DNA: TGTGCCAGCAGGTTCGACAGCGCGTATGGCTACACCTTC. Translated, it gives CASRFDSAYGYTF.

The rearrangement uses TRBV5-6 and TRBJ2-2, with D unresolved. Germline CDR1 and CDR2: SGHDT and YYEEEE. The CDR3 loop spans 15 amino acids. V gave up 0 bases and J gave up 6 bases, with 12 bases separating them. CDR3 region: CASSLDSGNSGELFF. In nucleotides, the CDR3 is TGTGCCAGCAGCTTGGACAGTGGCAATTCCGGGGAGCTGTTTTTT.

The rearrangement joins TRBV14 to TRBJ1-2, with TRBD1 matching 7 bases. The germline gives CDR1 SGHDN, CDR2 FVKESK. The J segment lost 6 bases and the V segment lost 5 bases, leaving 6 bases of the junction unmatched. This CDR3 spans 13 amino acids. The CDR3 protein is CASSASRGNGYTF. DNA of the CDR3: TGTGCCAGCAGCGCGAGCAGGGGGAATGGCTACACCTTC.